Shown below are 2 T cell receptor beta chains from a single sample sequenced in a study of T cell repertoires in cytomegalovirus infection. TCRdb used MiXCR to reprocess the reads, holding one entry per CDR3 protein. The sample has approximately 190,000 distinct CDR3 sequences; 28% are singletons. Sample: PBMCs. These receptor sequences come from a human donor in good health (CMV status not recorded). Some clones in this sample may be carry-over from other donors' samples.

This clonotype was observed a handful of times. The chain couples TRBV12-3 or TRBV12-4 to TRBJ1-1; 8 bases line up with TRBD1. This CDR3 contains 15 residues. V dropped 4 bases and J dropped 1; count of bases not matched to a gene: 5. The CDR3 DNA reads TGTGCCAGCAGTTCCACAGGGGGAACGAACACTGAAGCTTTCTTT. It codes for CASSSTGGTNTEAFF.

The chain recombines TRBV5-6 with TRBJ1-1; possibly TRBD1 for D (6 bases). The CDR3 runs 14 residues. The germline CDR1 and CDR2 sequences are SGHDT and YYEEEE. The ends were cut back, 0 bases at V and 6 bases at J, with 12 bases in the middle. The DNA of the CDR3 is TGTGCCAGCAGCTTGGGCACAGGGATCGCTGAAGCTTTCTTT. Translation gives CASSLGTGIAEAFF.